These T cell receptor beta chains were read from a single sample in a study of spatial heterogeneity in lung cancer. Each CDR3 protein gets one entry after TCRdb re-called the 5' RACE reads with MiXCR. The sample includes about 39,000 distinct CDR3 sequences, around 3.1% of them seen just once. The sample was normal lung tissue next to the tumor, taken at surgery. These receptors originate from a male donor with early-stage non-small cell lung cancer. Both conserved end residues are part of each CDR3. The D gene is left open where the match is weak. Rows may omit the clone size; those that give it use once, few, many or a size class.

D gene | clone size | J gene | V gene | CDR3 DNA | CDR3 protein
NA | many | TRBJ2-2 | TRBV24-1 | TGTGCCACCAGTGGAGGTACCGGGGAGCTGTTTTTT | CATSGGTGELFF
TRBD2 | many | TRBJ2-5 | TRBV9 | TGTGCCAGCAGCGGGGGACTAGCGGTTTTCGAGACCCAGTACTTC | CASSGGLAVFETQYF
NA | NA | TRBJ2-7 | TRBV20-1 | TGCAGTGCTAGAACCCCTAGCTCCCTTCACTACGAGCAGTACTTC | CSARTPSSLHYEQYF
NA | many | TRBJ2-6 | TRBV6-2/TRBV6-3 | TGTGCCAGCAAAAGGGACGGGGCCAACGTCCTGACTTTC | CASKRDGANVLTF
TRBD2 | medium-sized | TRBJ2-2 | TRBV12-3/TRBV12-4 | TGTGCCAGCAGACCGGCCGGGGGGGTTATCGGGGAGCTGTTTTTT | CASRPAGGVIGELFF
NA | NA | TRBJ1-1 | TRBV6-1 | TGTGCCAGCAGTGATCGTGGTATGAACACTGAAGCTTTCTTT | CASSDRGMNTEAFF
NA | many | TRBJ1-2 | TRBV3-1 | TGTGCCAGCAGCCAAGCCAACTATGGCTACACCTTC | CASSQANYGYTF
NA | many | TRBJ1-2 | TRBV20-1 | TGCAGTGCCCCTGCGGGGAATCCTGGCTACACCTTC | CSAPAGNPGYTF
TRBD1 | many | TRBJ1-2 | TRBV20-1 | TGCAGTGCTAAAGGGGGCGCGGGAGGCTACACCTTC | CSAKGGAGGYTF
TRBD2 | many | TRBJ2-1 | TRBV7-9 | TGTGCCAGCAGCTTAGCGGGAGGGCCTGCCAATGATGAGCAGTTCTTC | CASSLAGGPANDEQFF
NA | many | TRBJ2-3 | TRBV5-1 | TGCGCCAGCAGCTTTGGCGCAAAATCGGATACGCAGTATTTT | CASSFGAKSDTQYF
NA | many | TRBJ2-4 | TRBV29-1 | TGCAGCGTTGCCAGAGAAAACATTCAGTACTTC | CSVARENIQYF
NA | many | TRBJ2-2 | TRBV12-3/TRBV12-4 | TGTGCCAGCAGTCCTCAGACCCCGAACACCGGGGAGCTGTTTTTT | CASSPQTPNTGELFF
TRBD2 | NA | TRBJ2-5 | TRBV12-3/TRBV12-4 | TGTGCCAGCAGTATTACTAGCGGTCAAGAGACCCAGTACTTC | CASSITSGQETQYF
NA | many | TRBJ2-5 | TRBV12-3/TRBV12-4 | TGTGCCAGCAGTAACCCGGGCGGAGAGACCCAGTACTTC | CASSNPGGETQYF
NA | many | TRBJ2-7 | TRBV10-3 | TGTGCCATCAGTGGGGGACTCCTCTTCCACGAGCAGTACTTC | CAISGGLLFHEQYF
NA | many | TRBJ2-7 | TRBV12-3/TRBV12-4 | TGTGCCAGCAGTTTAATCCCTCGCGAGCAGTACTTC | CASSLIPREQYF
NA | many | TRBJ2-7 | TRBV20-1 | TGCAGTGCTAGAGTCACAGGGAATCCGTACTTC | CSARVTGNPYF
NA | many | TRBJ2-7 | TRBV28 | TGTGCCAGCAGCACAGGGGGAGGGCCCAACGAGCAGTACTTC | CASSTGGGPNEQYF
NA | many | TRBJ2-1 | TRBV9 | TGTGCCAGCAGCCGGGACCGCGAGGATGAGCAGTTCTTC | CASSRDREDEQFF
NA | NA | TRBJ2-1 | TRBV10-3 | TGTGCCATCGGCCGGGACAATGAGCAGTTCTTC | CAIGRDNEQFF
NA | many | TRBJ2-1 | TRBV25-1 | TGTGCCAGCAGTGTCTTAGGGACTTCGATCGACAATGAGCAGTTCTTC | CASSVLGTSIDNEQFF
TRBD2 | many | TRBJ2-7 | TRBV3-1 | TGTGCCAGCAGCCCTCTAGCGGGGTCGTACGAGCAGTACTTC | CASSPLAGSYEQYF
TRBD1 | few | TRBJ2-7 | TRBV28 | TGTGCCAGCAGTGCCGTGGGGACAGGGGTTGGCGAGCAGTACTTC | CASSAVGTGVGEQYF
NA | many | TRBJ2-5 | TRBV12-3/TRBV12-4 | TGTGCCAGCAGTTTGGGTGCCGGGGTGGCGGAGACCCAGTACTTC | CASSLGAGVAETQYF
TRBD1 | many | TRBJ2-6 | TRBV5-5 | TGTGCCAGCAGCTTTCTGGGACAGGGATATCTCTCTGGGGCCAACGTCCTGACTTTC | CASSFLGQGYLSGANVLTF
NA | many | TRBJ2-1 | TRBV6-5 | TGTGCCAGCAGCCGCGAAAATGAGCAGTTCTTC | CASSRENEQFF
TRBD2 | many | TRBJ2-1 | TRBV24-1 | TGTGCCACCAGTGATATGACTAGCGGGGGGGCCAATGAGCAGTTCTTC | CATSDMTSGGANEQFF
NA | many | TRBJ1-1 | TRBV29-1 | TGCAGCGGGAACTCCGGGGAGGGCACTGAAGCTTTCTTT | CSGNSGEGTEAFF
NA | many | TRBJ1-1 | TRBV10-3 | TGTGCCATCAACCCAGGAAAGAACACTGAAGCTTTCTTT | CAINPGKNTEAFF
NA | many | TRBJ1-1 | TRBV20-1 | TGCAGTGTTCTGCGACTGAACACTGAAGCTTTCTTT | CSVLRLNTEAFF
TRBD1 | NA | TRBJ2-1 | TRBV5-4 | TGTGCCAGCAGACCCGGGACAGAGGACAATGAGCAGTTCTTC | CASRPGTEDNEQFF
TRBD1 | many | TRBJ2-5 | TRBV2 | TGTGCCAGCAGTTTCCCCGGACAGGGCCAAGAGACCCAGTACTTC | CASSFPGQGQETQYF
TRBD2 | many | TRBJ2-1 | TRBV7-2 | TGTGCCAGCAGCTTATGGGCTAGCGGCAGCAGTGAGCAGTTCTTC | CASSLWASGSSEQFF
NA | many | TRBJ1-4 | TRBV7-8 | TGTGCCAGCAGCTTAGAGCAGGGACTTGAAAAACTGTTTTTT | CASSLEQGLEKLFF
TRBD1 | many | TRBJ1-2 | TRBV29-1 | TGCAGCGTTGATGGACAGGGGTATGGCTACACCTTC | CSVDGQGYGYTF
NA | many | TRBJ1-4 | TRBV6-5 | TGTGCCAGCAAACAGGACACAACTAATGAAAAACTGTTTTTT | CASKQDTTNEKLFF
TRBD2 | many | TRBJ2-5 | TRBV29-1 | TGCAGCGTTGAAGATTTTAGCGGGAAAGAGACCCAGTACTTC | CSVEDFSGKETQYF
NA | few | TRBJ1-5 | TRBV7-2 | TGTGCCAGCAGCTTACGAGTAGGGGGGGAGCAGCCCCAGCATTTT | CASSLRVGGEQPQHF
NA | many | TRBJ1-1 | TRBV20-1 | TGCAGTGCTAGTAGGAACTTGGGGGCTGAAGCTTTCTTT | CSASRNLGAEAFF